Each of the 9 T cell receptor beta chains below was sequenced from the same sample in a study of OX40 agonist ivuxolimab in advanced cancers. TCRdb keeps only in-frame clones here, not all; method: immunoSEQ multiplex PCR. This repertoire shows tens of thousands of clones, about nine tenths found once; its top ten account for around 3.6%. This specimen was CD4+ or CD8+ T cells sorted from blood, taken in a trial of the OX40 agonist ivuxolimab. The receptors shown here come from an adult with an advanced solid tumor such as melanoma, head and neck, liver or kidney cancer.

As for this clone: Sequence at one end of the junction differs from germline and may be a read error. In nucleotides, the CDR3 is TGTGCCAGCAGCTTATGGGCAGGGAACCCCGGGGAGCTGTTTTTT. Protein: CASSLWAGNPGELFF. The genes are TRBV7-9 and TRBJ2-2, with TRBD1 as a possible D gene (5 bases). The CDR3 has 15 amino acids. The germline V gene has CDR1 SEHNR and CDR2 FQNEAQ (reference sequence).

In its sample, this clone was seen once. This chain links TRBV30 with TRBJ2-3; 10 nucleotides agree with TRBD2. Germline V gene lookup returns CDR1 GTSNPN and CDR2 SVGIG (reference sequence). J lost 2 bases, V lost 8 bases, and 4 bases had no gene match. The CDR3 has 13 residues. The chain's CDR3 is CAGTSEFTDTQYF. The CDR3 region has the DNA TGTGCCGGGACTAGCGAATTCACAGATACGCAGTATTTT.

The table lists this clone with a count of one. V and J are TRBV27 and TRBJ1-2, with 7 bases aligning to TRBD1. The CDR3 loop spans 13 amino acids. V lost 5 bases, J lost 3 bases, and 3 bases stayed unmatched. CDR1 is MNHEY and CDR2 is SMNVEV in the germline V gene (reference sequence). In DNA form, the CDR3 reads TGTGCCAGCAGTCGAGGGACAGACTATGGCTACACCTTC. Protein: CASSRGTDYGYTF.

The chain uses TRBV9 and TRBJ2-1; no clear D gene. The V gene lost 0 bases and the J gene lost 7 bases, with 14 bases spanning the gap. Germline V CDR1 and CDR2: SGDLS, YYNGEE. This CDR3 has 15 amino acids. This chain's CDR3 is CASSVVGSHTNEQFF. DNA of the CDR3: TGTGCCAGCAGCGTAGTAGGCAGTCATACAAATGAGCAGTTCTTC.

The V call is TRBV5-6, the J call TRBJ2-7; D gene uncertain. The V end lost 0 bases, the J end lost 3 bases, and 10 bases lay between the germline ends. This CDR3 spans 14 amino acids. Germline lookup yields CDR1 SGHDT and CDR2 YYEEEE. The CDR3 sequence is CASSLVGANYEQYF. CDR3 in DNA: TGTGCCAGCAGCTTGGTGGGCGCGAACTACGAGCAGTACTTC.

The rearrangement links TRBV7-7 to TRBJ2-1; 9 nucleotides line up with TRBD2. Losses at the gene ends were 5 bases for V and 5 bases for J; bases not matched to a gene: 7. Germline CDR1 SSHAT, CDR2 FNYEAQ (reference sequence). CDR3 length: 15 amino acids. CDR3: CASSPQIAGDNEQFF. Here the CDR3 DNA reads TGTGCCAGCAGCCCCCAGATAGCGGGAGACAATGAGCAGTTCTTC.

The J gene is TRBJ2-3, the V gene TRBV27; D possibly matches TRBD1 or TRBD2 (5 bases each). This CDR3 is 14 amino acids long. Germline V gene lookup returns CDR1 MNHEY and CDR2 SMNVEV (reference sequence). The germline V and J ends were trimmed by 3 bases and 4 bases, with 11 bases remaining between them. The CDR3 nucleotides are TGTGCCAGCAGTTTCGGCAGGGACCCAGATACGCAGTATTTT. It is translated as CASSFGRDPDTQYF.

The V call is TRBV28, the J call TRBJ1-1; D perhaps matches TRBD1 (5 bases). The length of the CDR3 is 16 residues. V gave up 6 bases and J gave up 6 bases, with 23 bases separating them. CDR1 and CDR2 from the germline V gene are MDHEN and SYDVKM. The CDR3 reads CASSPQSGERGSEAFF. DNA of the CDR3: TGTGCCAGCAGCCCCCAATCGGGGGAAAGAGGCTCTGAAGCTTTCTTT. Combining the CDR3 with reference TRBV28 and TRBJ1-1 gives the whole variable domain DVKVTQSSRYLVKRTGEKVFLECVQDMDHENMFWYRQDPGLGLRLIYFSYDVKMKEKGDIPEGYSVSREKKERFSLILESASTNQTSMYLCASSPQSGERGSEAFFGQGTRLTVV.

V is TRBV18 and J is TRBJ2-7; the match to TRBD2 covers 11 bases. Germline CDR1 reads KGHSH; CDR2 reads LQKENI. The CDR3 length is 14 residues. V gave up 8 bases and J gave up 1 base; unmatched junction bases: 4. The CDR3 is CASQLAGESYEQYF. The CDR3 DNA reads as TGTGCCAGCCAACTAGCGGGGGAGTCCTACGAGCAGTACTTC.